The T cell receptor (beta chain) under discussion was sequenced for a study of shared clonotypes between healthy human individuals. Whole-study findings and limits: Memory subsets generally showed lower estimated richness than naive subsets. Sample collection involved blood only; tissue repertoires are likely different. All-four-donor shared clonotypes had higher generation probabilities than non-shared clonotypes did.

In regard to this clone: The antigen remains unidentified.

The CDR3 sequence is 17 residues long. V was shortened by 0 bases and J by 2 bases, with 15 bases between the two germline ends. CDR1 MGHDK and CDR2 SYGVNS come from the germline V gene. TCRdb keeps only in-frame clones here, not all; method: immunoSEQ multiplex PCR. Found here are roughly 2 million clones, roughly 94% of them singletons; the top ten hold approximately 0.13%. This clonotype originated in a man aged 18 to 29 in good health. The sequencing input was naive CD4+ T cells sorted from blood. As to subset: CD45RA+ positively selected. The V and J genes are TRBV25-1 and TRBJ2-3; tentatively, D is TRBD2 (5 bases). The CDR3 is CASSEYFLATFTDTQYF. The CDR3 DNA follows: TGTGCCAGCAGTGAATATTTTCTAGCAACTTTCACAGATACGCAGTATTTT.